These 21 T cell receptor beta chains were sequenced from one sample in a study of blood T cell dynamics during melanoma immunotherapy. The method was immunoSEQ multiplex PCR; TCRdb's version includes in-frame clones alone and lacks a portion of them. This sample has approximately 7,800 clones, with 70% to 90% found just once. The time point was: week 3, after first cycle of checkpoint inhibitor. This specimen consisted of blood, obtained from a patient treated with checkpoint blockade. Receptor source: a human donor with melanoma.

The CDR3: CASSPGTGGHNSPLHF. CDR3 in DNA: TGTGCCAGCAGCCCGGGGACAGGGGGCCATAATTCACCCCTCCACTTT. The rearrangement joins TRBV11-2 to TRBJ1-6, with 12 positions matching TRBD1. CDR1 SGHAT and CDR2 FQNNGV come from the germline V gene. Losses at the gene ends were 5 bases for V and 5 bases for J; bases not matched to a gene: 4. This CDR3 has 16 residues.

CDR3 residues: CASSQDGTGGEKLFF. CDR3 DNA sequence: TGCGCCAGCAGCCAAGACGGGACAGGAGGTGAAAAACTGTTTTTT. The chain carries TRBV4-1 and TRBJ1-4; 8 bases map to TRBD1. The CDR3 consists of 15 residues. The germline CDR1 and CDR2 sequences are MGHRA and YSYEKL. With 0 bases clipped from V and 7 bases from J, the junction kept 4 bases outside the gene matches.

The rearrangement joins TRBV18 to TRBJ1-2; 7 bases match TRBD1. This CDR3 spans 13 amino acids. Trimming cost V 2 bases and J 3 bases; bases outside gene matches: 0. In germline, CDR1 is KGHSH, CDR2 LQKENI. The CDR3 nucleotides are TGTGCCAGCTCACCAGGACAGGACTATGGCTACACCTTC. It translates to CASSPGQDYGYTF.

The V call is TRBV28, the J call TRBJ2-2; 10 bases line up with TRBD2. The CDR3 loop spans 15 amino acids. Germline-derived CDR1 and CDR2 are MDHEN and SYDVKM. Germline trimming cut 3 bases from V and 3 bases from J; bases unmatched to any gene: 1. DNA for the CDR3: TGTGCCAGCAGTTTTAGCGGGGGGCACACCGGGGAGCTGTTTTTT. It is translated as CASSFSGGHTGELFF.

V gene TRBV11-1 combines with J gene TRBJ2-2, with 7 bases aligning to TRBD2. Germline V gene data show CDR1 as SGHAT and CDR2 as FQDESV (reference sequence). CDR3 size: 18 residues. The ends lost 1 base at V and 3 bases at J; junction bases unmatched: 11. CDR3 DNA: TGTGCCAGCAGCTTAGAACGTTGGCTAGCGGAAGACACCGGGGAGCTGTTTTTT. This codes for CASSLERWLAEDTGELFF. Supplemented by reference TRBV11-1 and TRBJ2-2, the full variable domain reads EAEVAQSPRYKITEKSQAVAFWCDPISGHATLYWYRQILGQGPELLVQFQDESVVDDSQLPKDRFSAERLKGVDSTLKIQPAELGDSAMYLCASSLERWLAEDTGELFFGEGSRLTVL.

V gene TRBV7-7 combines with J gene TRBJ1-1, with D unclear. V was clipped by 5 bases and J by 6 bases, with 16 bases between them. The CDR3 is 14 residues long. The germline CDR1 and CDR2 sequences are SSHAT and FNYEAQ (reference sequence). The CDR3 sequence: CASSPLGVGAEAFF. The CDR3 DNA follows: TGTGCCAGCAGCCCTCTCGGGGTCGGGGCTGAAGCTTTCTTT.

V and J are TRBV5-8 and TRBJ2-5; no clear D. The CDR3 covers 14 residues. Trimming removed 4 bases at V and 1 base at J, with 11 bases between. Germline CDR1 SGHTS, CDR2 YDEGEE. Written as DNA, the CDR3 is TGTGCCAGCAGCAGGTCCGCGATCCAAGAGACCCAGTACTTC. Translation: CASSRSAIQETQYF.

CDR3 nucleotides: TGCGCCAGCAGCGGGGGACAGGGGGTTGGAAGTGAAAAACTGTTTTTT. Residues: CASSGGQGVGSEKLFF. V is TRBV5-1 and J is TRBJ1-4; the match to TRBD1 covers 11 bases. The V segment lost 4 bases and the J segment 7 bases; nucleotides outside the gene matches: 9. The CDR3 sequence is 16 residues long. CDR1 is SGHRS, CDR2 YFSETQ, per germline.

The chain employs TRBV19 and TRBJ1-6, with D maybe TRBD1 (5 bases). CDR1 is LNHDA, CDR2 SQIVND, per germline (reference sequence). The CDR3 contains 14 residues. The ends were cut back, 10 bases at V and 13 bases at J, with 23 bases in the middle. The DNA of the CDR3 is TGTGCCACTTCAACCGGGACTGGAGGTTCCCCCCTCCACTTT. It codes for CATSTGTGGSPLHF. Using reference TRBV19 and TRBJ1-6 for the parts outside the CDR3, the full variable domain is DGGITQSPKYLFRKEGQNVTLSCEQNLNHDAMYWYRQDPGQGLRLIYYSQIVNDFQKGDIAEGYSVSREKKESFPLTVTSAQKNPTAFYLCATSTGTGGSPLHFGNGTRLTVT.

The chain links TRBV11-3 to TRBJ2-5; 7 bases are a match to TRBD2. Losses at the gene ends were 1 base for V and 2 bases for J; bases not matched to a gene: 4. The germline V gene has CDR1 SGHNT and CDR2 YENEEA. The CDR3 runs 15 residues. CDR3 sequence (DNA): TGTGCCAGCAGCTTAGGAGCGGGACCGCAAGAGACCCAGTACTTC. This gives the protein CASSLGAGPQETQYF.

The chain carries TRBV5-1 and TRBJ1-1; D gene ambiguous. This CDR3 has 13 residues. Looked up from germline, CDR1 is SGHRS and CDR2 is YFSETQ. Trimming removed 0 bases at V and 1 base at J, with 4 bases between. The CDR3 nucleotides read TGCGCCAGCAGCTTGGCCTGGAACACTGAAGCTTTCTTT. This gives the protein CASSLAWNTEAFF.

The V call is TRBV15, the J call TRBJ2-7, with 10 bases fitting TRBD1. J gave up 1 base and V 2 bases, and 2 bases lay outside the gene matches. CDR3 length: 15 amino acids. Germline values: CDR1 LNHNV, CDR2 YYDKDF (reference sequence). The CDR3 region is CATSRPDRGSYEQYF. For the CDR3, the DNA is TGTGCCACCAGCAGACCGGACAGGGGGTCCTACGAGCAGTACTTC.

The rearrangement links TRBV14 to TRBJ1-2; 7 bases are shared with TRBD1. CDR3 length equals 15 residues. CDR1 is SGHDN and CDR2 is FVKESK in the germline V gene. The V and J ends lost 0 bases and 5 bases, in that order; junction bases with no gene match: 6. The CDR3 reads CASSQDRQGIYGYTF. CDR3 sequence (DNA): TGTGCCAGCAGCCAAGATCGACAGGGAATATATGGCTACACCTTC.

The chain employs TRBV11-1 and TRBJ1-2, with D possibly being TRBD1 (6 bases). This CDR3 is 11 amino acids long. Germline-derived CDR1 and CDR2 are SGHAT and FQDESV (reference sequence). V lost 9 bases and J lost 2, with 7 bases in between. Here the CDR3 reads CASGQNYGYTF. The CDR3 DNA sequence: TGTGCCAGTGGACAGAACTATGGCTACACCTTC.

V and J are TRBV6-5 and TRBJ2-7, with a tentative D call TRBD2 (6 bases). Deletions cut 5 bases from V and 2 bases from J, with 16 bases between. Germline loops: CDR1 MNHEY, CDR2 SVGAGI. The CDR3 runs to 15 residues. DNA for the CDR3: TGTGCCAGCAGTGTAGAAAGTTCTAGCGCCTACGAGCAGTACTTC. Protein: CASSVESSSAYEQYF.

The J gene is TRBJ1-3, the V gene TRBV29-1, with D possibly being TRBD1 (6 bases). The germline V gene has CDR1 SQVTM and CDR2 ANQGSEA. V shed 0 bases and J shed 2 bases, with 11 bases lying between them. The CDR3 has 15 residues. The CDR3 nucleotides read TGCAGCGTTGAAGATCGGTACAGGGCTGGAAACACCATATATTTT. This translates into CSVEDRYRAGNTIYF.

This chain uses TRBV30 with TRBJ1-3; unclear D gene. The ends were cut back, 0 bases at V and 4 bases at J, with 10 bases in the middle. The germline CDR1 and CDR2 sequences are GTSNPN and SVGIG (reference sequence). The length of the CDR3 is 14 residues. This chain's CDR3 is CAWSVSGVGNTIYF. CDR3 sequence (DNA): TGTGCCTGGAGTGTTTCAGGAGTCGGAAACACCATATATTTT. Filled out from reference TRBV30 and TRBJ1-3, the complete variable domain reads SQTIHQWPATLVQPVGSPLSLECTVEGTSNPNLYWYRQAAGRGLQLLFYSVGIGQISSEVPQNLSASRPQDRQFILSSKKLLLSDSGFYLCAWSVSGVGNTIYFGEGSWLTVV.

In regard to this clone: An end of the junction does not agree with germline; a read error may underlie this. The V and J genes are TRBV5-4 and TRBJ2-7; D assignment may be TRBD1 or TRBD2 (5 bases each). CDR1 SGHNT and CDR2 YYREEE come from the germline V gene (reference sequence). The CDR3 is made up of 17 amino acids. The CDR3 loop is CASSQARADGTSYEQYF. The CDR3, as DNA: TGCGCCAGCAGCCAAGCGAGGGCGGATGGGACGAGCTACGAGCAGTACTTC.

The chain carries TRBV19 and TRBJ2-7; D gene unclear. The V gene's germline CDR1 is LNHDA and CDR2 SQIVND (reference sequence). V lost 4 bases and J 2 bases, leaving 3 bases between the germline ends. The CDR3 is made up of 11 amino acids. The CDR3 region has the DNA TGTGCCAGTAGTAATGCCTACGAGCAGTACTTC. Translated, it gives CASSNAYEQYF. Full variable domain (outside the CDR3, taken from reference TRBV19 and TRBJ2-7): DGGITQSPKYLFRKEGQNVTLSCEQNLNHDAMYWYRQDPGQGLRLIYYSQIVNDFQKGDIAEGYSVSREKKESFPLTVTSAQKNPTAFYLCASSNAYEQYFGPGTRLTVT.

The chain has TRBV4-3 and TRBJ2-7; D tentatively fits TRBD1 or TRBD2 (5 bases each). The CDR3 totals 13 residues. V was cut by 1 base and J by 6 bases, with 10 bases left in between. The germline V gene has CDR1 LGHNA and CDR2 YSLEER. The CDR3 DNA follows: TGCGCCAGCAGCCAAGTTGGGGGAGTCGAGCAGTACTTC. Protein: CASSQVGGVEQYF.

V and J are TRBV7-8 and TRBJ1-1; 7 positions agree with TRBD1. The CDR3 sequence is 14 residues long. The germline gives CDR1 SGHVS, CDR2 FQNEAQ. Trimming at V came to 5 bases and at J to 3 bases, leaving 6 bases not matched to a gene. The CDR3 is CASSKGDSYTEAFF. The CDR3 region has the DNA TGTGCCAGCAGCAAAGGGGACAGCTACACTGAAGCTTTCTTT. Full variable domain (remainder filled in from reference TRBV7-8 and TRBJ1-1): GAGVSQSPRYKVAKRGQDVALRCDPISGHVSLFWYQQALGQGPEFLTYFQNEAQLDKSGLPSDRFFAERPEGSVSTLKIQRTQQEDSAVYLCASSKGDSYTEAFFGQGTRLTVV.